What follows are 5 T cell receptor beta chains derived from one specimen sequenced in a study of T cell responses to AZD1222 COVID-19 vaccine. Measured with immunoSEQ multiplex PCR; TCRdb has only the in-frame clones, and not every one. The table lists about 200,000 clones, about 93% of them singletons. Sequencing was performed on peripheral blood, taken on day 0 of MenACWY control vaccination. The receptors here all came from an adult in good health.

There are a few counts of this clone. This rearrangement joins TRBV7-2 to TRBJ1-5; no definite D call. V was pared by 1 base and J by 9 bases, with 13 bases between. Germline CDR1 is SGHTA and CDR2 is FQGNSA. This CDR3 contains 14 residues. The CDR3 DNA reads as TGTGCCAGCAGCTTAGGATCCCCGAGAGGGCCCCAGCATTTT. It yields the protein CASSLGSPRGPQHF.

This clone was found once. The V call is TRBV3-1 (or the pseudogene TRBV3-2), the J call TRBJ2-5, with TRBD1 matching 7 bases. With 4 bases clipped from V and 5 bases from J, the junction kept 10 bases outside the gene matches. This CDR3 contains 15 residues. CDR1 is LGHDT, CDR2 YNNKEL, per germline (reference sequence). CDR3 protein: CASSPNRGLGETQYF. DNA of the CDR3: TGTGCCAGCAGCCCAAACAGGGGATTAGGGGAGACCCAGTACTTC.

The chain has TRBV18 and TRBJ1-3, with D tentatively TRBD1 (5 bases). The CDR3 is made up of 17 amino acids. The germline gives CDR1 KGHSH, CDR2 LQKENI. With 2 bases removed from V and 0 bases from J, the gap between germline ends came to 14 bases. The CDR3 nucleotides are TGTGCCAGCTCACCATCCCTACAGGTTTCCTCTGGAAACACCATATATTTT. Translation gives CASSPSLQVSSGNTIYF.

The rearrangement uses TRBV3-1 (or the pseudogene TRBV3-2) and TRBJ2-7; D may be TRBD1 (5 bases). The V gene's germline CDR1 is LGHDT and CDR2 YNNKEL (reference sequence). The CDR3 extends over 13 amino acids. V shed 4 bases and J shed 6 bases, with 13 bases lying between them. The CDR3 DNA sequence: TGTGCCAGCAGCCGCAAGGGGCCGGGCGAGCAGTACTTC. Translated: CASSRKGPGEQYF.

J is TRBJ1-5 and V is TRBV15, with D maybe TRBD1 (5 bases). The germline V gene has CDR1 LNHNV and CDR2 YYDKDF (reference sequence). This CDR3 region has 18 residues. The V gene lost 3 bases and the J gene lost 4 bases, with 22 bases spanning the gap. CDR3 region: CATSSSKRWQGENQPQHF. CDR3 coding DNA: TGTGCCACCAGCAGCAGCAAAAGGTGGCAGGGTGAGAATCAGCCCCAGCATTTT. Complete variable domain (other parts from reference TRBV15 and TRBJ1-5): DAMVIQNPRYQVTQFGKPVTLSCSQTLNHNVMYWYQQKSSQAPKLLFHYYDKDFNNEADTPDNFQSRRPNTSFCFLDIRSPGLGDTAMYLCATSSSKRWQGENQPQHFGDGTRLSIL.